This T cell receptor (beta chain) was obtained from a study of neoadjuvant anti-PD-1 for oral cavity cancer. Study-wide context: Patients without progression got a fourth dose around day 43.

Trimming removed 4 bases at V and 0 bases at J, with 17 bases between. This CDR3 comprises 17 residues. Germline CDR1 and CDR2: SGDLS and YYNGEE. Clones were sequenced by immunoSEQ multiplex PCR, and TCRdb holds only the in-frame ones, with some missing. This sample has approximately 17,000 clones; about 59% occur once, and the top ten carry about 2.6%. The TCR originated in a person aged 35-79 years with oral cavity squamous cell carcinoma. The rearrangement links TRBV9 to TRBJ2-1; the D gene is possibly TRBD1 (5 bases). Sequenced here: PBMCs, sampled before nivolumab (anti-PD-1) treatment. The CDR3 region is CASSFEATASSYNEQFF. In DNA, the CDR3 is TGTGCCAGCAGCTTCGAAGCGACAGCCAGCTCCTACAATGAGCAGTTCTTC.